The 17 T cell receptor beta chains in this list originate from one sample, sequenced in a study of CD8+ T cells in alopecia areata. Reverse transcribed after extraction, RNA yielded cDNA as the sequencing template. Profiling relied on immunoSEQ multiplex PCR, and the TCRdb table lists in-frame clones only, not all of them. The sample consists of 130,000 to 150,000 clones, 40% to 55% of them appearing once. This specimen was CD4+ T cells sorted from blood, taken at week 0. Every receptor here comes from a human donor with alopecia areata.

There are a few counts of this clone. This chain uses TRBV6-5 with TRBJ2-5; D is perhaps TRBD1 or TRBD2 (5 bases each). With 2 bases removed from V and 7 bases from J, the gap between germline ends came to 17 bases. Germline V CDR1 and CDR2: MNHEY, SVGAGI. The CDR3 is 15 residues long. The CDR3 region is CASSYGGEASGTQYF. Written as DNA, the CDR3 is TGTGCCAGCAGTTACGGGGGTGAGGCGAGTGGGACCCAGTACTTC.

This clone was recorded a few times. This chain connects TRBV18 to TRBJ2-3; 8 nucleotides align to TRBD2. V trimming: 0 bases; J trimming: 8 bases; junction bases outside the gene matches: 10. This CDR3 is 16 amino acids long. The V gene's germline CDR1 is KGHSH and CDR2 LQKENI. The CDR3 nucleotides are TGTGCCAGCTCACCACCCGGTCCCCAGGCGGGAGGTACGCAGTATTTT. This encodes CASSPPGPQAGGTQYF. The full variable domain, its missing parts supplied by reference TRBV18 and TRBJ2-3, is NAGVMQNPRHLVRRRGQEARLRCSPMKGHSHVYWYRQLPEEGLKFMVYLQKENIIDESGMPKERFSAEFPKEGPSILRIQQVVRGDSAAYFCASSPPGPQAGGTQYFGPGTRLTVL.

This clone was detected a few times. This chain joins TRBV27 and TRBJ1-2; D not resolved. CDR3 size: 13 residues. V was trimmed by 4 bases and J by 6 bases, leaving 12 bases between them. CDR1 MNHEY and CDR2 SMNVEV come from the germline V gene (reference sequence). CDR3 amino acids: CASSSSRVDGYTF. The CDR3 DNA is TGTGCCAGCAGTTCCTCCCGGGTCGATGGCTACACCTTC.

The gene calls are TRBV5-1 and TRBJ2-1, with a possible D match to TRBD2 (6 bases). The germline V and J ends were trimmed by 0 bases and 14 bases, with 18 bases remaining between them. The germline V gene has CDR1 SGHRS and CDR2 YFSETQ. The CDR3 length is 14 residues. The CDR3 DNA reads as TGCGCCAGCAGCTTGGCAACGGGGGACTCCCATAAGTTCTTC. This sequence encodes CASSLATGDSHKFF.

The genes are TRBV7-8 and TRBJ2-5; weak D call: TRBD2 (6 bases). CDR3 length: 14 amino acids. Trimming left V 5 bases short and J 5 bases short, with 15 bases between. In germline, CDR1 is SGHVS, CDR2 FQNEAQ. CDR3 region: CASSADGTPETQYF. In nucleotides, the CDR3 is TGTGCCAGCAGCGCGGACGGGACTCCGGAGACCCAGTACTTC.

The chain couples TRBV30 to TRBJ2-1; 9 bases match TRBD1. The CDR3 contains 16 residues. The J segment lost 7 bases and the V segment lost 0 bases, leaving 10 bases of the junction unmatched. Germline V gene lookup returns CDR1 GTSNPN and CDR2 SVGIG (reference sequence). The CDR3 region is CAWSVYRTGDRNEQFF. Written as DNA, the CDR3 is TGTGCCTGGAGTGTCTATAGGACAGGGGACAGGAATGAGCAGTTCTTC. Full variable domain (outside the CDR3, taken from reference TRBV30 and TRBJ2-1): SQTIHQWPATLVQPVGSPLSLECTVEGTSNPNLYWYRQAAGRGLQLLFYSVGIGQISSEVPQNLSASRPQDRQFILSSKKLLLSDSGFYLCAWSVYRTGDRNEQFFGPGTRLTVL.

This clone was seen only a few times. The CDR3 DNA reads as TGCAGCGCCTCGACAGGGAAGACTGAAGCTTTCTTT. Its protein is CSASTGKTEAFF. The chain employs TRBV29-1 and TRBJ1-1; 7 positions agree with TRBD1. This CDR3 has 12 amino acids. V shed 7 bases, J shed 5 bases, and the junction held 7 bases outside the gene matches. Looked up from germline, CDR1 is SQVTM and CDR2 is ANQGSEA.

This clone was seen only a few times. The chain joins TRBV7-8 to TRBJ1-5; 10 bases are a match to TRBD1. CDR3 size: 16 residues. CDR1 is SGHVS, CDR2 FQNEAQ, per germline. V lost 1 base to trimming and J lost 7 bases; unmatched junction nucleotides: 7. The DNA of the CDR3 is TGTGCCAGCAGCTTAGTGGGGACAGGGGTGGGGCAGCCCCAGCATTTT. Amino acids: CASSLVGTGVGQPQHF.

The chain uses TRBV5-1 and TRBJ2-7; 8 positions agree with TRBD1. CDR1 and CDR2 from the germline V gene are SGHRS and YFSETQ. The CDR3 totals 14 residues. The trim removed 5 bases at V and 4 bases at J, leaving 8 bases unmatched. For the CDR3, the DNA is TGCGCCAGCAGTCGCGACAGGGGCGCGTACGAGCAGTACTTC. Residues: CASSRDRGAYEQYF. Full variable domain (outside the CDR3, taken from reference TRBV5-1 and TRBJ2-7): KAGVTQTPRYLIKTRGQQVTLSCSPISGHRSVSWYQQTPGQGLQFLFEYFSETQRNKGNFPGRFSGRQFSNSRSEMNVSTLELGDSALYLCASSRDRGAYEQYFGPGTRLTVT.

On this clone: Additional DNA sequences in this sample encode the identical CDR3. This sequence joins TRBV30 and TRBJ2-5; D unclear. Germline V lookup: CDR1 GTSNPN, CDR2 SVGIG (reference sequence). Trimming took off 1 base at V and 5 bases at J, with 5 bases between the two ends. The CDR3 extends over 11 amino acids. The CDR3 reads CAWSARETQYF. The DNA for the CDR3 is TGTGCCTGGAGTGCCCGGGAGACCCAGTACTTC. The variable domain in full, completed from reference TRBV30 and TRBJ2-5, reads SQTIHQWPATLVQPVGSPLSLECTVEGTSNPNLYWYRQAAGRGLQLLFYSVGIGQISSEVPQNLSASRPQDRQFILSSKKLLLSDSGFYLCAWSARETQYFGPGTRLLVL.

The chain combines TRBV29-1 with TRBJ2-3; 11 bases are a match to TRBD1. Germline V gives CDR1 SQVTM, CDR2 ANQGSEA. The CDR3 is 16 residues long. The V and J ends lost 6 bases and 0 bases, in that order; junction bases with no gene match: 8. CDR3 nucleotide sequence: TGCAGCGTCGGACAGGGGGCTGGTTTGAGCACAGATACGCAGTATTTT. It yields the protein CSVGQGAGLSTDTQYF.

This clone was observed a single time. V and J are TRBV25-1 and TRBJ2-5, with D possibly being TRBD2 (5 bases). The CDR3 runs to 14 residues. Trimming took off 7 bases at V and 5 bases at J, with 17 bases between the two ends. CDR1 is MGHDK and CDR2 is SYGVNS in the germline V gene. Here the CDR3 reads CASKSGSARETQYF. In DNA form, the CDR3 reads TGTGCCAGCAAAAGTGGGAGTGCTAGGGAGACCCAGTACTTC.

The CDR3 bases are TGTGCCTTGACCGGGACGGACACAGATACGCAGTATTTT. As protein: CALTGTDTDTQYF. The rearrangement uses TRBV30 and TRBJ2-3; D is possibly TRBD1 or TRBD2 (5 bases each). CDR3 length: 13 amino acids. Trimming removed 7 bases at V and 2 bases at J, with 13 bases between. CDR1 is GTSNPN, CDR2 SVGIG, per germline (reference sequence). The variable domain in full, with the rest retrieved from reference TRBV30 and TRBJ2-3, is SQTIHQWPATLVQPVGSPLSLECTVEGTSNPNLYWYRQAAGRGLQLLFYSVGIGQISSEVPQNLSASRPQDRQFILSSKKLLLSDSGFYLCALTGTDTDTQYFGPGTRLTVL.

This clone has just a few counts. The V call is TRBV30, the J call TRBJ2-1; maybe TRBD2 (5 bases). CDR3 length: 14 residues. The V gene lost 1 base and the J gene lost 2 bases, with 9 bases spanning the gap. The germline CDR1 and CDR2 sequences are GTSNPN and SVGIG (reference sequence). CDR3 DNA: TGTGCCTGGAGTGATTATAGCGCCTACAATGAGCAGTTCTTC. Its protein product is CAWSDYSAYNEQFF.

The chain employs TRBV6-1 and TRBJ2-5; 9 bases align to TRBD2. The J segment lost 2 bases and the V segment lost 5 bases, leaving 6 bases of the junction unmatched. The CDR3 covers 15 residues. In germline, CDR1 is MNHNS, CDR2 SASEGT. Here the CDR3 reads CASSRLAALQETQYF. In nucleotides, the CDR3 is TGTGCCAGCAGTAGACTAGCGGCTCTACAAGAGACCCAGTACTTC.

The rearrangement joins TRBV7-9 to TRBJ2-3; D may be TRBD2 (5 bases). The germline V gene has CDR1 SEHNR and CDR2 FQNEAQ (reference sequence). The CDR3 has 14 amino acids. V lost 5 bases and J lost 2, with 11 bases in between. This CDR3 is CASSGSGPTDTQYF. Written as DNA, the CDR3 is TGTGCCAGCAGCGGAAGCGGTCCCACAGATACGCAGTATTTT.

This clone was seen a few times. The rearrangement joins TRBV11-2 to TRBJ2-7; 9 bases agree with TRBD1. V lost 4 bases and J lost 3; bases outside the gene matches: 7. In germline, CDR1 is SGHAT, CDR2 FQNNGV. This CDR3 spans 15 amino acids. The CDR3 protein is CASSWPGQGVYEQYF. The CDR3 DNA reads TGTGCCAGCAGCTGGCCGGGACAGGGAGTCTACGAGCAGTACTTC.